The sequence of this T cell receptor beta chain was determined in a study of T cells in Graves' hyperthyroidism and ophthalmopathy. Across the whole study: Peripheral blood was collected at initial diagnosis, before any treatment. General study points: Most thyroid clonotypes expanded above 0.001 appeared in blood too.

The V end lost 7 bases, the J end lost 5 bases, and 18 bases lay between the germline ends. The CDR3 extends over 15 amino acids. CDR1 and CDR2 (germline): SGHNT, YYREEE (reference sequence). With regard to this clonotype: The antigen is unknown.

The TCR beta CDR3 regions underwent amplification using RNA transcripts as the source. TCR CDR3 regions were first amplified by RT-PCR with HTBI primers. TCRdb re-called the multiplex PCR reads through MiXCR, storing one row per CDR3 protein. The repertoire holds 250,000 to 300,000 distinct CDR3 sequences, with roughly 19% as singletons. This clonotype was sampled from a man aged 45-60 years with Graves' ophthalmopathy. The chain has TRBV5-4 and TRBJ2-2; D might be TRBD2 (6 bases). The specimen was blood. In DNA form, the CDR3 reads TGTGCCAGCGAGGGCGGGGCCTACGGAACCGGGGAGCTGTTTTTT. Translated: CASEGGAYGTGELFF.